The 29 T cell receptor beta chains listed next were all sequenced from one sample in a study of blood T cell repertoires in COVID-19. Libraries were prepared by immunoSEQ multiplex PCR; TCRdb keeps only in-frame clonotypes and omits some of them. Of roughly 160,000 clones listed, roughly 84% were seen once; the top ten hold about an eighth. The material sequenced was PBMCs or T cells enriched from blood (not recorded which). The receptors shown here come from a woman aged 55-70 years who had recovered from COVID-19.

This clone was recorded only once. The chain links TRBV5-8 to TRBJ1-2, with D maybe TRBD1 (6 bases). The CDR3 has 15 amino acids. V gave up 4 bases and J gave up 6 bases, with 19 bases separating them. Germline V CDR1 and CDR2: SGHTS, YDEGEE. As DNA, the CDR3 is TGTGCCAGCAGCCGGTATGGTCCAGGGGTACATGGCTACACCTTC. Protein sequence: CASSRYGPGVHGYTF.

CDR3 coding DNA: TGTGCCACCAGAAGGGACAGGACTAATGAAAAACTGTTTTTT. Translation gives CATRRDRTNEKLFF. The chain joins TRBV15 to TRBJ1-4; TRBD1 agrees at 8 bases. The ends lost 6 bases at V and 2 bases at J; junction bases unmatched: 2. CDR3 size: 14 residues. Germline lookup yields CDR1 LNHNV and CDR2 YYDKDF (reference sequence).

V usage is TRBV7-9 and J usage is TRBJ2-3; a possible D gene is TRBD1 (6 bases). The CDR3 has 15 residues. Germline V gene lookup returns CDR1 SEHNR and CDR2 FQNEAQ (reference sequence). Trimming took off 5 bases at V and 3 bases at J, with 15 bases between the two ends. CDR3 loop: CASSPGTPETDTQYF. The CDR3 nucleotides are TGTGCCAGCAGCCCCGGGACACCGGAGACAGATACGCAGTATTTT.

CDR3 in amino acids: CASSLPGQGNTEAFF. Written as DNA, the CDR3 is TGTGCCAGCAGCTTACCGGGACAGGGGAACACTGAAGCTTTCTTT. V usage is TRBV2 and J usage is TRBJ1-1, with 9 bases identical to TRBD1. CDR1 SNHLY and CDR2 FYNNEI come from the germline V gene. J gave up 1 base and V 6 bases, and 6 bases lay outside the gene matches. This CDR3 is built from 15 residues. Filled out from reference TRBV2 and TRBJ1-1, the complete variable domain reads EPEVTQTPSHQVTQMGQEVILRCVPISNHLYFYWYRQILGQKVEFLVSFYNNEISEKSEIFDDQFSVERPDGSNFTLKIRSTKLEDSAMYFCASSLPGQGNTEAFFGQGTRLTVV.

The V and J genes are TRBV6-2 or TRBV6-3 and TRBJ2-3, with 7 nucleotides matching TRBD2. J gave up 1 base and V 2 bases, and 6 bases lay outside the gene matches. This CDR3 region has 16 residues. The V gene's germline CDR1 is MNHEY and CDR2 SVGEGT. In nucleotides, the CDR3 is TGTGCCAGCAGTTACCCTTTGGGGGGGGGCACAGATACGCAGTATTTT. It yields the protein CASSYPLGGGTDTQYF.

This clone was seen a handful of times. The CDR3 protein is CASTSGGAAGNTIYF. For the CDR3, the DNA is TGCGCCAGCACCTCAGGGGGCGCGGCTGGAAACACCATATATTTT. The chain couples TRBV5-1 to TRBJ1-3, with TRBD1 matching 8 bases. J was trimmed by 2 bases and V by 6 bases; bases with no gene match: 7. The CDR3 is 15 amino acids. Germline V gives CDR1 SGHRS, CDR2 YFSETQ.

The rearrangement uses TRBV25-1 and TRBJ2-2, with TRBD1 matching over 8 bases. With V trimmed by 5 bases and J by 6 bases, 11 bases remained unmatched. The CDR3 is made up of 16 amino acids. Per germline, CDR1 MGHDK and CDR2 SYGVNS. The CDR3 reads CASSRWTGSGAGELFF. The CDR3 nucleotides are TGTGCCAGCAGTAGATGGACAGGGAGCGGCGCCGGGGAGCTGTTTTTT. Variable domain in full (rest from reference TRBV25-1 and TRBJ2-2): EADIYQTPRYLVIGTGKKITLECSQTMGHDKMYWYQQDPGMELHLIHYSYGVNSTEKGDLSSESTVSRIRTEHFPLTLESARPSHTSQYLCASSRWTGSGAGELFFGEGSRLTVL.

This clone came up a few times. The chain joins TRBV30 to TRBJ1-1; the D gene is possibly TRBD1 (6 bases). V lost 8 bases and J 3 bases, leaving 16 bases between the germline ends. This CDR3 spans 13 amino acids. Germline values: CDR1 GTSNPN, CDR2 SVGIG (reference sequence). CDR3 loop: CAAFEGGDTEAFF. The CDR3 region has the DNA TGTGCCGCATTTGAGGGGGGGGACACTGAAGCTTTCTTT.

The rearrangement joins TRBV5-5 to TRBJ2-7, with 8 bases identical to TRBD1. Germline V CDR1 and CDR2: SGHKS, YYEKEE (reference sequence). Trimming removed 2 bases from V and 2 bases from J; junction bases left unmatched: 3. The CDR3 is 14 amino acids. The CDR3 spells CASSLVRGPYEQYF. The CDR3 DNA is TGTGCCAGCAGCTTAGTCAGGGGGCCCTACGAGCAGTACTTC.

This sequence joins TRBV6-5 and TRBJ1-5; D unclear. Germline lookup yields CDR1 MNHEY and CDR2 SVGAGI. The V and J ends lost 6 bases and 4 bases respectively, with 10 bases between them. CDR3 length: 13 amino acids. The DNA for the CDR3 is TGTGCCAGCAGCCGAGAGAGGAATCAGCCCCAGCATTTT. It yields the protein CASSRERNQPQHF.

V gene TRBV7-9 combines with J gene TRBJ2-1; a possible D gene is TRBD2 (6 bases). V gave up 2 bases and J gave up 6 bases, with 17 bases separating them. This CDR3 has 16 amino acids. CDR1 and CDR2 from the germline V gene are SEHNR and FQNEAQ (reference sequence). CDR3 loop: CASSLFFGSGSNEQFF. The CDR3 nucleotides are TGTGCCAGCAGCTTATTCTTCGGGAGTGGGAGCAATGAGCAGTTCTTC.

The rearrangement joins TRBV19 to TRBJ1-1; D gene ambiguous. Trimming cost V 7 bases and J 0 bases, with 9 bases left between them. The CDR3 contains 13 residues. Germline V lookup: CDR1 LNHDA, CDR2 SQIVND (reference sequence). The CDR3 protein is CASINRMNTEAFF. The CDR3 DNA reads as TGTGCCAGTATTAACAGAATGAACACTGAAGCTTTCTTT.

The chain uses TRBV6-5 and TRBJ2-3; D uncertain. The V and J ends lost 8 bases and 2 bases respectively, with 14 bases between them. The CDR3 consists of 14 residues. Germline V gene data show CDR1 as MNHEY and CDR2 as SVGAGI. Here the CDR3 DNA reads TGTGCCAGCCGACAACCCCAATTCACAGATACGCAGTATTTT. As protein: CASRQPQFTDTQYF.

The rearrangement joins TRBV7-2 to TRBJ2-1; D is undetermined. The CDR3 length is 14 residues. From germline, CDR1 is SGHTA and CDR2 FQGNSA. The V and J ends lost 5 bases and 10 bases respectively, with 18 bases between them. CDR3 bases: TGTGCCAGCAGCCAAATCGCCCTCCTAAGCGAGCAGTTCTTC. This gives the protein CASSQIALLSEQFF.

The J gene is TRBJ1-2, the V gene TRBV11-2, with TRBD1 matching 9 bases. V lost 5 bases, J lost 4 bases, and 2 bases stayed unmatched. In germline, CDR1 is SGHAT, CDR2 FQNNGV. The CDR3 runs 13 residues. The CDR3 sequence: CASSQDRGYGYTF. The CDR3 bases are TGTGCCAGCAGCCAGGACAGGGGCTATGGCTACACCTTC. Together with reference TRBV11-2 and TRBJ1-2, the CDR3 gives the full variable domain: EAGVAQSPRYKIIEKRQSVAFWCNPISGHATLYWYQQILGQGPKLLIQFQNNGVVDDSQLPKDRFSAERLKGVDSTLKIQPAKLEDSAVYLCASSQDRGYGYTFGSGTRLTVV.

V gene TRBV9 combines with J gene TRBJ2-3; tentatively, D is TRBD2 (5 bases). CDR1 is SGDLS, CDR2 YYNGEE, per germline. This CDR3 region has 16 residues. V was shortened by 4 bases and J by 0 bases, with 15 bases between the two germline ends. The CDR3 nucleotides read TGTGCCAGCAGCCCCTCGGGGAAGGCTAGCACAGATACGCAGTATTTT. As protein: CASSPSGKASTDTQYF.

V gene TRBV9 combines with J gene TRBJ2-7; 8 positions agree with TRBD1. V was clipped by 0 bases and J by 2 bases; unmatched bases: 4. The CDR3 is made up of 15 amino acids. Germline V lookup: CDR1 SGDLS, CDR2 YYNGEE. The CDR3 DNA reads TGTGCCAGCAGCGTAGAAACAGGGGGTACCTACGAGCAGTACTTC. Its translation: CASSVETGGTYEQYF.

The CDR3 protein is CASSVAPTGDTEAFF. The CDR3 nucleotides are TGTGCCAGCAGCGTAGCCCCAACAGGGGACACTGAAGCTTTCTTT. The V call is TRBV9, the J call TRBJ1-1, with 7 positions matching TRBD1. This CDR3 is built from 15 residues. J lost 3 bases, V lost 0 bases, and 5 bases had no gene match. The germline CDR1 and CDR2 sequences are SGDLS and YYNGEE.

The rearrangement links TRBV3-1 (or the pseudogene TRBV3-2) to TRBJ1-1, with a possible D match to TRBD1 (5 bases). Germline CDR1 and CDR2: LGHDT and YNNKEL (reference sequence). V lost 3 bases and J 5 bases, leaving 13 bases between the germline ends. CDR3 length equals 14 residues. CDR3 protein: CASSHQEPGTEAFF. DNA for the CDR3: TGTGCCAGCAGCCACCAAGAGCCAGGGACTGAAGCTTTCTTT.

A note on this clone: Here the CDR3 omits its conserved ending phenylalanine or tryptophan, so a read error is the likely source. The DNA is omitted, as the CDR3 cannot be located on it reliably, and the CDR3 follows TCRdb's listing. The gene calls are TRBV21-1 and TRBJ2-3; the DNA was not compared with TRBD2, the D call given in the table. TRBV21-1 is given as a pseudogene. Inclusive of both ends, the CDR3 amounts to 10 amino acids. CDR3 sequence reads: CASSKAGLLL.

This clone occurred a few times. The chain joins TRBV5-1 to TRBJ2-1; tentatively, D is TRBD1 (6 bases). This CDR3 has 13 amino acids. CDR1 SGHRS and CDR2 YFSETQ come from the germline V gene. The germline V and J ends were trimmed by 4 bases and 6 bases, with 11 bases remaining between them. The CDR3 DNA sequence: TGCGCCAGCAGCCGGGACATAGGCAATGAGCAGTTCTTC. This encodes CASSRDIGNEQFF.

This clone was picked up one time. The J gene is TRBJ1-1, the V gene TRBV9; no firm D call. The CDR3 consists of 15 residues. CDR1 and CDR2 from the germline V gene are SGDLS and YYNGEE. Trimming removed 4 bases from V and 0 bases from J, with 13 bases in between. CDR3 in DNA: TGTGCCAGCAGCTTGACACACCTCATGAACACTGAAGCTTTCTTT. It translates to CASSLTHLMNTEAFF.

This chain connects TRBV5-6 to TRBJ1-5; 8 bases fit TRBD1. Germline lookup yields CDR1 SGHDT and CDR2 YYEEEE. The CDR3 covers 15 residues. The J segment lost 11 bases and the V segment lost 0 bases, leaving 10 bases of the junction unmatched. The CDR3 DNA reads TGTGCCAGCAGCTTGGTAGGGGCAGGGGGCGCGTCCCAGCATTTT. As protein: CASSLVGAGGASQHF.

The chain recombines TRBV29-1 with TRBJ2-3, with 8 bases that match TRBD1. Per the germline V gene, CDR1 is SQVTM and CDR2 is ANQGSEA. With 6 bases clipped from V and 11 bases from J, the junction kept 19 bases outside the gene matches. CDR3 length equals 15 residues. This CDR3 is CSVLLRTGTFEGQYF. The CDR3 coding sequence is TGCAGCGTCCTGCTTCGGACAGGGACTTTCGAGGGGCAGTATTTT.

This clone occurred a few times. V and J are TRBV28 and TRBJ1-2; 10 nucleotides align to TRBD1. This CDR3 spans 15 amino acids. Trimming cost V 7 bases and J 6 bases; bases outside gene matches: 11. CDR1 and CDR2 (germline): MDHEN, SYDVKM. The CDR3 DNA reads TGTGCCAGCAACCGTCCCGGGACAGGGGCCAATGGCTACACCTTC. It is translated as CASNRPGTGANGYTF.

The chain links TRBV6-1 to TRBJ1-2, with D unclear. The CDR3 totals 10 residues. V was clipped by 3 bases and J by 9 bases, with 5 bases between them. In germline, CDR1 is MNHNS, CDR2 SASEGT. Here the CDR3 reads CASSDDSYTF. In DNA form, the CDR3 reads TGTGCCAGCAGTGATGACAGCTACACCTTC.

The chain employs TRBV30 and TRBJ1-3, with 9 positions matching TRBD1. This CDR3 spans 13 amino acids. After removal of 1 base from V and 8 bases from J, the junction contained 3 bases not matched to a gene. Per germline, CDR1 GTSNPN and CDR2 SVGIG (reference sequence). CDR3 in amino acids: CAWSATGGYTIYF. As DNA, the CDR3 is TGTGCCTGGAGTGCGACAGGGGGATACACCATATATTTT.

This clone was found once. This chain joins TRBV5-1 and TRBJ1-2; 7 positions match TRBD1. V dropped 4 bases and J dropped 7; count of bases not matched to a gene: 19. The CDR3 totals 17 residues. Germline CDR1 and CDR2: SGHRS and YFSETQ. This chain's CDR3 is CASSMTGTDPLGGGYTF. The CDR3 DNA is TGCGCCAGCAGCATGACCGGGACAGACCCTTTAGGCGGTGGCTACACCTTC.

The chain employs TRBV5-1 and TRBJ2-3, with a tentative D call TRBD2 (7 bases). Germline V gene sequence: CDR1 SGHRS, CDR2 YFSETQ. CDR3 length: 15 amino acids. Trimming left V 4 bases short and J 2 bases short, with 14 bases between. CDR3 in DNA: TGCGCCAGCAGCCCGGGGGGACAAATCACAGATACGCAGTATTTT. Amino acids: CASSPGGQITDTQYF.